What follows are 7 T cell receptor beta chains derived from one specimen sequenced in a study of CD8 T cells in ankylosing spondylitis. Using its own MiXCR run on the 5' RACE reads, TCRdb lists one record per CDR3 protein. The data show around 150,000 distinct CDR3 sequences, roughly 44% seen once. Sequencing was done on a sample of synovial fluid, either unsorted or a sorted T cell fraction (not recorded which). The receptors here all came from a male donor with ankylosing spondylitis.

The V gene is TRBV5-4, the J gene TRBJ2-3, with 7 nucleotides matching TRBD1. V trimming: 2 bases; J trimming: 1 base; junction bases outside the gene matches: 16. CDR3 length: 19 amino acids. Looked up from germline, CDR1 is SGHNT and CDR2 is YYREEE (reference sequence). DNA of the CDR3: TGTGCCAGCAGCTTAAAAGCAGGACAGGTTGTGATCGGCACAGATACGCAGTATTTT. As protein: CASSLKAGQVVIGTDTQYF.

V is TRBV7-9 and J is TRBJ2-7; D gene unclear. The CDR3 loop spans 12 amino acids. V was clipped by 3 bases and J by 2 bases, with 5 bases between them. The V gene's germline CDR1 is SEHNR and CDR2 FQNEAQ (reference sequence). The CDR3 is CASSFIAYEQYF. The CDR3 region has the DNA TGTGCCAGCAGCTTTATTGCCTACGAGCAGTACTTC.

J is TRBJ1-5 and V is TRBV13; no clear D. Trimming shortened V by 0 bases and J by 3 bases, and 9 bases separated the two germline ends. Germline V gives CDR1 PRHDT, CDR2 FYEKMQ (reference sequence). The CDR3 has 15 residues. CDR3 in DNA: TGTGCCAGCAGCTTAGGCCCCGACAACAATCAGCCCCAGCATTTT. Encoded protein: CASSLGPDNNQPQHF.

The CDR3 loop is CASSWGSDTQYF. The CDR3 DNA reads as TGTGCCAGCAGTTGGGGTTCTGATACGCAGTATTTT. This chain links TRBV5-6 with TRBJ2-3, with D uncertain. Trimming removed 5 bases at V and 6 bases at J, with 10 bases between. The germline gives CDR1 SGHDT, CDR2 YYEEEE. This CDR3 comprises 12 residues.

This clonotype was detected only a few times. The V and J genes are TRBV7-2 and TRBJ2-3; a possible D gene is TRBD2 (5 bases). V gave up 1 base and J gave up 4 bases, with 15 bases separating them. CDR3 length: 16 amino acids. The V gene's germline CDR1 is SGHTA and CDR2 FQGNSA. The CDR3 nucleotides read TGTGCCAGCAGCTTAGTGGCGGGTCAACCCCCAGATACGCAGTATTTT. Its translation is CASSLVAGQPPDTQYF.

The chain has TRBV28 and TRBJ2-1; D ambiguous. The CDR3 is 15 residues long. Germline lookup yields CDR1 MDHEN and CDR2 SYDVKM. Trimming stripped 2 bases from V and 4 bases from J, with 12 bases between. The CDR3 DNA is TGTGCCAGCAGTTTAACGGATTATGGGTACAATGAGCAGTTCTTC. Translation: CASSLTDYGYNEQFF. The variable domain in full, with the rest retrieved from reference TRBV28 and TRBJ2-1, is DVKVTQSSRYLVKRTGEKVFLECVQDMDHENMFWYRQDPGLGLRLIYFSYDVKMKEKGDIPEGYSVSREKKERFSLILESASTNQTSMYLCASSLTDYGYNEQFFGPGTRLTVL.

The genes are TRBV6-5 and TRBJ1-2, with 9 bases fitting TRBD1. CDR1 MNHEY and CDR2 SVGAGI come from the germline V gene. V lost 2 bases, J lost 4 bases, and 11 bases stayed unmatched. This CDR3 contains 17 residues. The CDR3 region is CASSYSRDRVLGYGYTF. CDR3 in DNA: TGTGCCAGCAGTTACAGCCGGGACAGGGTTTTGGGCTATGGCTACACCTTC.